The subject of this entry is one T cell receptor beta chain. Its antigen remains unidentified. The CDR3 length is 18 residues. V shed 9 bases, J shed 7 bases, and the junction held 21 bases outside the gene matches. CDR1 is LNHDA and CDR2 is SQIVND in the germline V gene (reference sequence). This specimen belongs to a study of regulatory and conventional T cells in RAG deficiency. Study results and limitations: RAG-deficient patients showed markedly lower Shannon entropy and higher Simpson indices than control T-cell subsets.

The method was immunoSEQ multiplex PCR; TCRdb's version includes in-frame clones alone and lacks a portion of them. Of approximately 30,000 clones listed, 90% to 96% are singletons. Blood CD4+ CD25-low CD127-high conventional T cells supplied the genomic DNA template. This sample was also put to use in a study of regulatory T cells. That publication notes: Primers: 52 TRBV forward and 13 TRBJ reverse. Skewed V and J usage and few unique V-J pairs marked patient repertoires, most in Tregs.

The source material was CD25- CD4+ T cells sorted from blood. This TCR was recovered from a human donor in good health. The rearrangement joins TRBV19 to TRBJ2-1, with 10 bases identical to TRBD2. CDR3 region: CASITLAGESRFKNEQFF. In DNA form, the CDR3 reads TGTGCCAGCATAACTCTAGCGGGAGAGAGTCGCTTCAAAAATGAGCAGTTCTTC. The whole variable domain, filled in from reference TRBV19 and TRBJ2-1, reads DGGITQSPKYLFRKEGQNVTLSCEQNLNHDAMYWYRQDPGQGLRLIYYSQIVNDFQKGDIAEGYSVSREKKESFPLTVTSAQKNPTAFYLCASITLAGESRFKNEQFFGPGTRLTVL.